This paragraph reports one T cell receptor (beta chain). Only in-frame clones appear in the TCRdb table, and some are missing; sequencing was by immunoSEQ multiplex PCR. The sample contains around 50,000 clones, about 82% of which appear only once. This record comes from a study of blood T cell repertoires in COVID-19. Germline lookup yields CDR1 LNHDA and CDR2 SQIVND (reference sequence). This CDR3 has 15 residues. Trimming removed 1 base at V and 7 bases at J, with 11 bases between. The sequenced material came from peripheral blood. The chain couples TRBV19 to TRBJ1-6; D perhaps matches TRBD1 (5 bases). This receptor was identified in a woman aged 80 or older with acute or convalescent COVID-19. CDR3 in DNA: TGTGCCAGTAGTATAGTGCAGGGAAAGAATTCACCCCTCCACTTT. Protein product: CASSIVQGKNSPLHF. The whole variable domain, filled in from reference TRBV19 and TRBJ1-6, reads DGGITQSPKYLFRKEGQNVTLSCEQNLNHDAMYWYRQDPGQGLRLIYYSQIVNDFQKGDIAEGYSVSREKKESFPLTVTSAQKNPTAFYLCASSIVQGKNSPLHFGNGTRLTVT.